This entry concerns a single T cell receptor (beta chain). The table came from immunoSEQ multiplex PCR; TCRdb's copy has only in-frame clones and leaves some out. The sample consists of hundreds of thousands of clones, about four fifths of them appearing once. The data originate from a study of blood T cell repertoires in COVID-19. Overall study: PBMCs, B-cell-depleted T cells, or T cells provided the cDNA or gDNA that made up the material.

V lost 4 bases and J lost 5, with 5 bases in between. CDR3 size: 11 residues. The germline V gene has CDR1 SEHNR and CDR2 FQNEAQ (reference sequence). Participant ages covered roughly 18 to 89 years across approximately 25 US areas. Categorization into cohorts depended on clinical history that participants reported. Someone with COVID-19 had been met by exposed participants within 2 weeks before study entry. Sequenced input: PBMCs or T cells enriched from blood (not recorded which). The TCR comes from a woman aged 40 to 50 who had been exposed to COVID-19. The chain links TRBV7-9 to TRBJ1-2; D is uncertain. CDR3 bases: TGTGCCAGCAGCTGGCAATATGGCTACACCTTC. Protein product: CASSWQYGYTF.